This TCR beta chain was found in a study of blood T cell repertoires in COVID-19. The table came from immunoSEQ multiplex PCR; TCRdb's copy has only in-frame clones and leaves some out. In the table there are around 200,000 clones, more than 70% of which are singletons. V was trimmed by 6 bases and J by 5 bases, leaving 11 bases between them. Per the germline V gene, CDR1 is MNHNY and CDR2 is SVGAGI (reference sequence). There are 12 residues in the CDR3. Enrolled through a virtual design, the participants were between roughly 18 and 100 years of age and came from approximately 25 US areas. The receptor was derived from a man in his forties with acute COVID-19. What was sequenced was PBMCs or T cells enriched from blood (not recorded which). The chain uses TRBV6-6 and TRBJ2-7; D is unresolved. The CDR3 spells CASSLNRDEQYF. DNA for the CDR3: TGTGCCAGCAGCCTTAACCGGGACGAGCAGTACTTC.